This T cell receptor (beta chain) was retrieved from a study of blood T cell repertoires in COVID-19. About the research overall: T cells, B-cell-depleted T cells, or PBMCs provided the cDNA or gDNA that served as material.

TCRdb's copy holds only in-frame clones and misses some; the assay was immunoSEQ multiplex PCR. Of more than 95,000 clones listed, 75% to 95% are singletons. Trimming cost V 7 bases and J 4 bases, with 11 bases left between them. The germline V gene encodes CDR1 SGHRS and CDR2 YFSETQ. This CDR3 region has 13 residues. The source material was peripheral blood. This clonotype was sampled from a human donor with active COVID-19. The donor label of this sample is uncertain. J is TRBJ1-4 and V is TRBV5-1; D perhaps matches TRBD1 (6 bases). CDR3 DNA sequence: TGCGCCAGCGGGGCAGGGGATAATGAAAAACTGTTTTTT. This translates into CASGAGDNEKLFF.